The T cell receptor (beta chain) under discussion was sequenced for a study of CD8+CD57+ T cells in acquired aplastic anemia. V trimming: 4 bases; J trimming: 4 bases; junction bases outside the gene matches: 7. Germline V gene lookup returns CDR1 SGHRS and CDR2 YFSETQ. The CDR3 is made up of 15 amino acids. CD8+CD57+ cell expansion had been shown by flow cytometry in patients chosen for sequencing. Genomic DNA provided the template from which TCR beta VDJ and CDR3 profiles were obtained. TCRdb re-called the reads with MiXCR, one entry per CDR3 protein. The repertoire holds fewer than 250,000 distinct CDR3 sequences, with more than 45% as singletons.

Sequenced: sorted CD4+, CD8+, or CD8+CD57+ T cells (not recorded which) from PBMCs. The TCR sequence derives from a human donor with aplastic anemia. The chain combines TRBV5-1 with TRBJ2-1; 8 positions agree with TRBD2. The CDR3 region has the DNA TGCGCCAGCAGCCAGAGCGGGGGCGAGTACAATGAGCAGTTCTTC. This gives the protein CASSQSGGEYNEQFF.